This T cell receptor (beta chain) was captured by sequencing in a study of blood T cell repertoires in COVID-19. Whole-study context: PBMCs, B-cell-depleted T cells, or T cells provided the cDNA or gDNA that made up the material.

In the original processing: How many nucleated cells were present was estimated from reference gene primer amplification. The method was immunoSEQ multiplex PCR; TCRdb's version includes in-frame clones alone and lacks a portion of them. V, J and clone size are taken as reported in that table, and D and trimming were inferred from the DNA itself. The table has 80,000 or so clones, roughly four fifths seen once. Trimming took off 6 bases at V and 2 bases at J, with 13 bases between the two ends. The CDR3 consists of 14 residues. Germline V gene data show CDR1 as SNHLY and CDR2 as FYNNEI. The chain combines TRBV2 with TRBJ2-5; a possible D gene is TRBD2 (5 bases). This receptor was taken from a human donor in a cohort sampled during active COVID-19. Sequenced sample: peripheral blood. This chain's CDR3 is CASRPEVGQETQYF. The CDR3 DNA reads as TGTGCCAGCAGGCCGGAGGTGGGGCAAGAGACCCAGTACTTC.